These 10 T cell receptor beta chains were sequenced from one sample in a study of cytomegalovirus exposure and HLA in healthy donors. TCRdb's table, derived via immunoSEQ multiplex PCR, lists solely in-frame clones and lacks some. Among roughly 70,000 clones listed, roughly 96% were seen once. Sequenced input: PBMCs. These receptors all come from a man between 18 and 29 years old in good health and CMV-seronegative.

CDR3 bases: TGTGCCAGCAGCCCCCAACCGACTAGCGGGAACACAGATACGCAGTATTTT. As protein: CASSPQPTSGNTDTQYF. The chain recombines TRBV13 with TRBJ2-3; 11 bases line up with TRBD2. The CDR3 spans 17 residues. CDR1 is PRHDT and CDR2 is FYEKMQ in the germline V gene (reference sequence). Trimming removed 5 bases from V and 2 bases from J; junction bases left unmatched: 9.

This chain joins TRBV7-6 and TRBJ2-7; 11 bases are a match to TRBD2. Germline CDR1 reads SGHVS; CDR2 reads FNYEAQ. The CDR3 totals 19 residues. J gave up 3 bases and V 3 bases, and 16 bases lay outside the gene matches. CDR3 DNA: TGTGCCAGCAGCTTTGGGACGGGTAAGCCGGGACTAGCGGACTACGAGCAGTACTTC. The encoded protein is CASSFGTGKPGLADYEQYF.

The CDR3 is CSVSGTDGYTF. CDR3 nucleotides: TGCAGCGTTTCCGGGACAGATGGCTACACCTTC. The chain uses TRBV29-1 and TRBJ1-2; 7 bases agree with TRBD1. Germline loops: CDR1 SQVTM, CDR2 ANQGSEA. This CDR3 region has 11 residues. V shed 5 bases and J 6 bases; nucleotides not matched to a gene: 3.

This clone was counted once. CDR3 residues: CASSYGTAFEKLFF. CDR3 nucleotides: TGTGCCAGCAGTTACGGGACAGCCTTTGAAAAACTGTTTTTT. This chain joins TRBV5-6 and TRBJ1-4, with 7 positions matching TRBD1. Trimming cost V 5 bases and J 7 bases; bases outside gene matches: 8. Germline CDR1 is SGHDT and CDR2 is YYEEEE. CDR3 length equals 14 residues.

The gene calls are TRBV7-6 and TRBJ2-3, with unresolved D. Germline CDR1 SGHVS, CDR2 FNYEAQ. V was trimmed by 0 bases and J by 4 bases, leaving 5 bases between them. There are 13 residues in the CDR3. CDR3 DNA: TGTGCCAGCAGCTTAGCTCGTCCAGATACGCAGTATTTT. Protein sequence: CASSLARPDTQYF.

V is TRBV19 and J is TRBJ1-1, with 8 bases lining up with TRBD1. The CDR3 has 16 residues. V trimming: 3 bases; J trimming: 0 bases; junction bases outside the gene matches: 6. The germline V gene encodes CDR1 LNHDA and CDR2 SQIVND (reference sequence). This CDR3 reads CASSIEGQAMNTEAFF. The CDR3 region has the DNA TGTGCCAGTAGTATCGAGGGACAGGCCATGAACACTGAAGCTTTCTTT.

The genes are TRBV6-6 and TRBJ2-1, with D unresolved. Germline CDR1 reads MNHNY; CDR2 reads SVGAGI (reference sequence). V lost 2 bases and J 4 bases, leaving 9 bases between the germline ends. The CDR3 is 14 amino acids. CDR3 in amino acids: CASSYNRQYNEQFF. Written as DNA, the CDR3 is TGTGCCAGCAGTTACAACAGACAATACAATGAGCAGTTCTTC.

This chain connects TRBV19 to TRBJ2-5; perhaps TRBD2 as D (6 bases). Per germline, CDR1 LNHDA and CDR2 SQIVND (reference sequence). The CDR3 has 18 residues. V shed 0 bases and J shed 1 base, with 18 bases lying between them. CDR3 loop: CASSIDHLGGGGQETQYF. The CDR3 coding sequence is TGTGCCAGTAGTATAGATCATCTCGGGGGAGGAGGCCAAGAGACCCAGTACTTC.

This clone was picked up a small number of times. This chain joins TRBV6-5 and TRBJ1-1; TRBD1 agrees at 7 bases. The germline V gene encodes CDR1 MNHEY and CDR2 SVGAGI. The V and J ends lost 5 bases and 4 bases, in that order; junction bases with no gene match: 4. The CDR3 sequence is 13 residues long. For the CDR3, the DNA is TGTGCCAGCAGTCCCGACAGGGCCACTGAAGCTTTCTTT. Its protein product is CASSPDRATEAFF.

The V and J genes are TRBV27 and TRBJ2-1; 7 bases align to TRBD2. The germline gives CDR1 MNHEY, CDR2 SMNVEV (reference sequence). The CDR3 consists of 15 residues. With V trimmed by 5 bases and J by 3 bases, 7 bases remained unmatched. This CDR3 reads CASSNQRDGYNEQFF. DNA of the CDR3: TGTGCCAGCAGTAATCAGCGGGATGGCTACAATGAGCAGTTCTTC.